Listed below are T cell receptor beta chains from one sample, sequenced in a study of glioma-infiltrating T cells. TCRdb reprocessed the multiplex PCR reads with MiXCR, giving one entry per CDR3 protein. The top ten hold about 35% of the sample, which has 1,500 to 2,000 distinct CDR3 sequences, 25% to 35% seen once. The sample taken for sequencing was glioma tissue, nonneoplastic brain tissue, or PBMCs (not recorded which). These receptors were collected from a human donor with low-grade glioma or glioblastoma, undergoing nonglioma brain surgery, or in good health (not recorded which). CDR3s include the opening cysteine and the closing phenylalanine or tryptophan. The D gene is left open where the match is weak. The size field is filled for only some rows; it gives once, few, many or a size class.

NA | medium-sized | TRBJ1-2 | TRBV16 | TGTGCCAGCACCACAGGGCTGGGAGGCTATGGCTACACCTTC | CASTTGLGGYGYTF
NA | NA | TRBJ2-7 | TRBV7-8 | TGTGCCAGCAGCTTAGCCCCCAGAGAATACGAGCAGTACTTC | CASSLAPREYEQYF
NA | large | TRBJ2-1 | TRBV6-6 | TGTGCCAGCAGTTACCCGGGATTGCCCAATGAGCAGTTCTTC | CASSYPGLPNEQFF
NA | large | TRBJ2-3 | TRBV18 | TGTGCCAGCTCAGGACCAGAGACAGATACGCAGTATTTT | CASSGPETDTQYF
NA | medium-sized | TRBJ2-1 | TRBV27 | TGTGCCAGCAGTCCGGATTACAATGAGCAGTTCTTC | CASSPDYNEQFF
NA | NA | TRBJ1-1 | TRBV5-4 | TGTGCCATCAGCCTGGACAGTATGAACACTGAAGCTTTCTTT | CAISLDSMNTEAFF
TRBD1 | NA | TRBJ2-4 | TRBV12-3/TRBV12-4 | TGTGCCAGCAGCCCCGCGGACAGGGTGGGGGACATTCAGTACTTC | CASSPADRVGDIQYF
TRBD1 | medium-sized | TRBJ1-1 | TRBV4-1 | TGCGCCAGCAGCCCTGGACAGGGAACCCTGAACACTGAAGCTTTCTTT | CASSPGQGTLNTEAFF
TRBD1 | few | TRBJ1-4 | TRBV30 | TGTGCCTGGAGTGTCGGGACAGGGGGCGGAAAACTGTTTTTT | CAWSVGTGGGKLFF
TRBD2 | medium-sized | TRBJ2-1 | TRBV7-9 | TGTGCCAGCAGAGGACTAGCGGGCTCCTACAATGAGCAGTTCTTC | CASRGLAGSYNEQFF
NA | once | TRBJ2-6 | TRBV7-2 | TGTGCCAGCAGCTTCCTCTTTGGGGCCAACGTCCTGACTTTC | CASSFLFGANVLTF
NA | NA | TRBJ1-3 | TRBV4-2 | TGTGCCAGCAGCCAAGATTCGCTTATCTCGACCGGAAACAACATATATTTT | CASSQDSLISTGNNIYF
NA | large | TRBJ1-1 | TRBV28 | TGTGCCAGCAGCGTAGGGGGGAACACTGAAGCTTTCTTT | CASSVGGNTEAFF
NA | medium-sized | TRBJ2-7 | TRBV28 | TGTGCCAGCAGTCCCCCACAGATAGGGGGAAGCTACGAGCAGTACTTC | CASSPPQIGGSYEQYF
TRBD2 | medium-sized | TRBJ2-1 | TRBV20-1 | TGCAGTGCTAGAGATTCCGGGACTAGCGGGTTCTACAATGAGCAGTTCTTC | CSARDSGTSGFYNEQFF